The sequence of this T cell receptor beta chain was determined in a study of shared clonotypes between healthy human individuals. Assay: immunoSEQ multiplex PCR; the TCRdb copy retains only in-frame clones and omits some. The repertoire holds roughly 2.5 million clones, with around 94% as singletons. CDR1 is LGHNA, CDR2 YSLEER, per germline. CDR3 length equals 17 residues. V lost 1 base and J lost 4, with 14 bases in between. The sequenced sample consisted of naive CD4+ T cells sorted from blood. Indicated subset: CD45RA+ positively selected. The chain recombines TRBV4-3 with TRBJ1-6; no clear D. This receptor was identified in a man younger than 30 in good health. The CDR3 nucleotides are TGCGCCAGCAGCCAAGTTGGGCAGGAACCTTATAATTCACCCCTCCACTTT. This sequence encodes CASSQVGQEPYNSPLHF.